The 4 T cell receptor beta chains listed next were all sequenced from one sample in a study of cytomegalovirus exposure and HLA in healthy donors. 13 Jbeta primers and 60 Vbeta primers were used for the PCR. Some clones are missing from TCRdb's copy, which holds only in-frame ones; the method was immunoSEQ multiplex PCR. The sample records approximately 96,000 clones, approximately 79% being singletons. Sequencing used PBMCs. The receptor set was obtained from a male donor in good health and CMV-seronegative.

The CDR3 nucleotides read TGTGCCAGCAGCCCCCGGGACAGGGGGCCTAGTGAAGCTTTCTTT. Its translation is CASSPRDRGPSEAFF. The V and J genes are TRBV7-2 and TRBJ1-1, with 12 bases lining up with TRBD1. The CDR3 has 15 amino acids. With V trimmed by 5 bases and J by 7 bases, 8 bases remained unmatched. Germline lookup yields CDR1 SGHTA and CDR2 FQGNSA.

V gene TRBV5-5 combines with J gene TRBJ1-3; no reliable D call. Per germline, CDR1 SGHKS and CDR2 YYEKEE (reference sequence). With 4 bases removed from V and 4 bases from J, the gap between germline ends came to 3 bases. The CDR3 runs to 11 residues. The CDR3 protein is CASSIGNTIYF. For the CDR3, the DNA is TGTGCCAGCAGCATAGGAAACACCATATATTTT.

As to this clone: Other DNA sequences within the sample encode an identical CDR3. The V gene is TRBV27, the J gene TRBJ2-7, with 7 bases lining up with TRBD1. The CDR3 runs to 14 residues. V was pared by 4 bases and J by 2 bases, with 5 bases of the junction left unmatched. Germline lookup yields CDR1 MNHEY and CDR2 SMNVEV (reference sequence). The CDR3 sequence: CASSSDRRPYEQYF. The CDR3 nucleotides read TGTGCCAGCAGTTCGGACAGGAGACCCTACGAGCAGTACTTC.

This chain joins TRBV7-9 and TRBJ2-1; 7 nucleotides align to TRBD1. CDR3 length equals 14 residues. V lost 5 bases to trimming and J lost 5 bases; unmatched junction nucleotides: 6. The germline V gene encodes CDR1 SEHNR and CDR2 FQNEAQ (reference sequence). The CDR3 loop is CASSPTGPNNEQFF. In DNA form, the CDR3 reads TGTGCCAGCAGCCCGACAGGGCCTAACAATGAGCAGTTCTTC.